The table lists the clone carrying this T cell receptor beta chain with many counts. One entry per CDR3 protein, called by TCRdb with MiXCR from the 5' RACE reads. This table has 200,000 to 300,000 distinct CDR3 sequences, approximately 3.8% appearing once. The sample is drawn from a study of T cells after yellow fever vaccination. The wider study: The authors prepared low-cell-number fractions using SMART-Seq v4 Ultra Low Input.

This receptor was taken from a young man who received the YFV17D yellow fever vaccine. The sample consisted of PBMCs, taken 15 days after the yellow fever booster vaccination.

CDR3 sequence (DNA): TGTGCCAGCAGCGCCTTTGGGTCAGATACGCAGTATTTT. Its protein product is CASSAFGSDTQYF. This chain links TRBV2 with TRBJ2-3; D remains unclear. The CDR3 is 13 amino acids. V was shortened by 6 bases and J by 4 bases, with 11 bases between the two germline ends. The V gene's germline CDR1 is SNHLY and CDR2 FYNNEI.